This T cell receptor (beta chain) was recorded in a study of control samples from healthy donors and cancer patients. Sequencing was performed with immunoSEQ multiplex PCR; in TCRdb, only in-frame clones are kept and a portion is missing. The table has 130,000 or so clones, approximately 94% seen once. J gave up 2 bases and V 1 base, and 2 bases lay outside the gene matches. Germline CDR1 reads SNHLY; CDR2 reads FYNNEI. This CDR3 spans 17 amino acids. Specimen: blood. The chain links TRBV2 to TRBJ2-6, with TRBD1 identical over 10 bases. The TCR sequence derives from a man aged 35 to 55 in good health. CDR3 in amino acids: CASSEGDRGAGANVLTF. DNA of the CDR3: TGTGCCAGCAGTGAAGGGGACAGGGGAGCTGGGGCCAACGTCCTGACTTTC. The variable domain in full, completed from reference TRBV2 and TRBJ2-6, reads EPEVTQTPSHQVTQMGQEVILRCVPISNHLYFYWYRQILGQKVEFLVSFYNNEISEKSEIFDDQFSVERPDGSNFTLKIRSTKLEDSAMYFCASSEGDRGAGANVLTFGAGSRLTVL.